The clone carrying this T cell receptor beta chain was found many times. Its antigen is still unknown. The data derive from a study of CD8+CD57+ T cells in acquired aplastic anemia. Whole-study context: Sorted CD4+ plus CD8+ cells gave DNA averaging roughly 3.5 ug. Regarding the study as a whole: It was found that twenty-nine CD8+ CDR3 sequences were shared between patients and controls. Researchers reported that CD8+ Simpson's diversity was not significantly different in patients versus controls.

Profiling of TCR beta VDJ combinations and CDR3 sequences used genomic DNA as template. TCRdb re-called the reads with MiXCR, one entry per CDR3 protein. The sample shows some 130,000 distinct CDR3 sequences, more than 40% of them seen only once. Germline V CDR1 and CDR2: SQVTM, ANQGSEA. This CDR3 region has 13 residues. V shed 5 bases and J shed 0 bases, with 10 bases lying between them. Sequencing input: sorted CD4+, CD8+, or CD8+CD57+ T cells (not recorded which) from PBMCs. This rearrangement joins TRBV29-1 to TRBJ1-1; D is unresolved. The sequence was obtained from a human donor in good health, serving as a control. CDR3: CSVFSRLNTEAFF. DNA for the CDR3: TGCAGCGTTTTTAGCAGGTTGAACACTGAAGCTTTCTTT. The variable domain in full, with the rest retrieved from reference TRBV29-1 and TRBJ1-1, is SAVISQKPSRDICQRGTSLTIQCQVDSQVTMMFWYRQQPGQSLTLIATANQGSEATYESGFVIDKFPISRPNLTFSTLTVSNMSPEDSSIYLCSVFSRLNTEAFFGQGTRLTVV.